The subject of this entry is one T cell receptor beta chain. This clone's antigen is unknown. No base quality information exists; no much larger clone differs at one position. The CDR3 runs 14 amino acids, cysteine and phenylalanine included. Only the CDR3 region is kept as DNA, spanning 42 bases read in frame from base 1. V and J are truncated by 0 bases and 9 bases respectively, leaving an intervening sequence of 12 bases. According to the germline V gene (reference sequence), CDR1 reads WNHNN and CDR2 reads SYGVQD. This sample is drawn from a study of shared clonotypes between healthy human individuals (TCRdb year 2020). Background for the entire study: The cohort included a few men and a couple of women between 18 and 49 years of age. To increase sequencing depth and limit assay-specific biases, different laboratories used diverse techniques to prepare libraries and sequence TCR repertoires. Per donor, leukapheresis produced somewhere between about 0.94 and 9.5 billion PBMCs. The study deeply sequenced blood TCR repertoires of roughly five healthy adults to estimate repertoire size and the extent of clonotype sharing between individuals. For each donor, CD4 naive and CD4 memory were each run on three plates, CD8 naive on two plates, and CD8 memory on one plate.

Overall results and qualifications from the work: Sampling was limited to blood, and TCR repertoires in tissue likely differ from TCR repertoires in blood. Naive subsets generally had larger estimated clonotype richness than memory subsets did. Rarefaction of sorted-subset datasets indicated incomplete sequencing despite the large sequencing depth. Compared with non-shared clonotypes, clonotypes shared by all four sorted-subset donors had higher generation probabilities. Because the study included only a small number of donors, the genetic and exposure-history diversity represented was limited. Pairwise subsampling indicated that sequencing depth was expected to affect the degree of clonotype sharing among donors. Across several donors, approximately 4.6% of naive CD4, around 3.3% of naive CD8, around 2.1% of memory CD4, and approximately 0.4% of memory CD8 clonotypes were shared.

Healthy HIV-negative adults with no recently reported acute infections or vaccinations were included as donors. All donors were Caucasian adults living in Nashville, Tennessee, USA. Magnetic negative selection was used to enrich CD4+ T cells, after which naive cells were positively selected on CD45RA and the negative fraction became the memory subset. After blood collection by leukapheresis, PBMCs were isolated using Ficoll-Histopaque density gradient centrifugation and then cryopreserved in the vapor phase of liquid nitrogen. Analytical flow cytometry was used to check the purity and quantity of each magnetically sorted T cell population. Genomic DNA was isolated from each sorted fraction and quantified by UV absorbance on a Nanodrop 2000c. TCR CDR3 regions were amplified from genomic DNA by multiplex PCR using the deep immunoSEQ assay. Extracted genomic DNA from each cell subset was distributed evenly across all wells of several immunoSEQ 96-well plates, and each plate was treated as a replicate. For sorted subsets, each replicate PCR was loaded with approximately 200 ng genomic DNA, equivalent to about 30,000 T cell genomes. Purified libraries were quantified with a Qubit 3.0 fluorometer, sized on a Bioanalyzer 2100, and re-quantified with the KAPA Library Quantification kit. Each immunoSEQ 96-well plate was sequenced on its own single-read 150-cycle Illumina NextSeq 550 flow cell. Processing in the source paper ran as follows. Because the immunoSEQ output included only junctional sequences and no quality scores, the filtering could not be the same as the filtering used for full-length reads. To assign V/J genes and CDR3, sequences were annotated against IMGT germline references using PyIR, a Python wrapper for IgBLAST v1.9. Any read was removed if the V/J assignment was weak (E-value above 1e-6), the CDR3 was missing, or the read contained stop codons, out-of-frame junctions, or ambiguous translated residues. V3J clonotypes were defined as sequences sharing an identical inferred V gene, J gene, and CDR3 amino acid sequence. The percentage overlap between two repertoires was calculated by dividing the number of shared unique clonotypes by the size of the smaller repertoire. Repertoire richness was assessed with RTK rarefaction, the Chao1 estimator, and Recon v2.1 estimates of unobserved clonotypes. Generation probabilities for all TCRbeta clonotypes obtained by the gDNA method from a handful of donors were computed using OLGA. In TCRdb, the immuneACCESS table is reduced to in-frame sequences with V and J assigned. These tables do not hold every clone; where another copy was compared, an unresolved V gene accounts for under half, and the others remain unexplained. That table furnishes V, J and clone size, whereas the DNA furnished D and trimming. The table for this sample lists approximately 500,000 clones; 90% to 96% of them were counted only once. The ten largest clones add up to about 0.064% of the sample.

The sequencing sample was made of naive CD4+ T cells sorted from blood. Interpreted using the paper, the cell subset or site label stands for: CD45RA+ positively selected. The chain links TRBV10-1 with TRBJ1-5, with TRBD1 perhaps the D gene, on 5 matching bases. The clonotype was recovered from a woman in her 30s in good health. The CDR3 loop reads CASSESGDGRPQHF. The DNA sequence is TGCGCCAGCAGTGAGTCAGGGGATGGACGGCCCCAGCATTTT.